The 10 T cell receptor beta chains reported below all come from one sample, sequenced in a study of identical twins. From the 5' RACE reads, TCRdb called clonotypes with MiXCR, one entry per CDR3 protein. The table records about 210,000 distinct CDR3 sequences, about a tenth of them present only once. Sequenced: memory (CD45RO+) T cells sorted from blood. All receptors derive from a woman aged 18-29 years in good health.

This clonotype has ten or more counts. DNA of the CDR3: TGTGCCAGCAATCGGGACTCCACAGATACGCAGTATTTT. Amino acids: CASNRDSTDTQYF. The chain is built from TRBV12-3 or TRBV12-4 and TRBJ2-3, with a tentative D call TRBD2 (6 bases). Deletions cut 7 bases from V and 2 bases from J, with 10 bases between. CDR3 size: 13 residues.

The table lists this clonotype with many counts. The V and J genes are TRBV5-1 and TRBJ2-5; TRBD1 matches at 10 bases. The germline CDR1 and CDR2 sequences are SGHRS and YFSETQ. Trimming removed 0 bases from V and 5 bases from J; junction bases left unmatched: 4. The CDR3 has 15 amino acids. The CDR3, as DNA: TGCGCCAGCAGCTTGGGACAGGGGGCCCGGGAGACCCAGTACTTC. It is translated as CASSLGQGARETQYF.

The chain is built from TRBV6-5 and TRBJ1-2, with 7 bases identical to TRBD1. Germline CDR1 is MNHEY and CDR2 is SVGAGI. This CDR3 comprises 15 residues. V shed 0 bases and J 2 bases; nucleotides not matched to a gene: 3. CDR3 loop: CASSYSGRGNYGYTF. The CDR3 DNA follows: TGTGCCAGCAGTTACTCCGGCAGGGGGAACTATGGCTACACCTTC.

This clonotype occurred many times. The rearrangement uses TRBV5-1 and TRBJ2-3; D unresolved. CDR1 SGHRS and CDR2 YFSETQ come from the germline V gene. The V end was cut by 4 bases, the J end by 0 bases, with 12 bases between. There are 15 residues in the CDR3. CDR3 sequence: CASSPTGPSTDTQYF. The CDR3 DNA sequence: TGCGCCAGCAGCCCCACCGGCCCTAGCACAGATACGCAGTATTTT. The entire variable domain, with the rest obtained from reference TRBV5-1 and TRBJ2-3, is as follows: KAGVTQTPRYLIKTRGQQVTLSCSPISGHRSVSWYQQTPGQGLQFLFEYFSETQRNKGNFPGRFSGRQFSNSRSEMNVSTLELGDSALYLCASSPTGPSTDTQYFGPGTRLTVL.

The chain is built from TRBV6-1 and TRBJ2-1, with D maybe TRBD2 (6 bases). CDR3 length: 15 residues. Looked up from germline, CDR1 is MNHNS and CDR2 is SASEGT. The V and J ends lost 7 bases and 3 bases respectively, with 16 bases between them. CDR3 residues: CASTQTGTFYNEQFF. DNA of the CDR3: TGTGCCAGCACCCAGACTGGGACTTTCTACAATGAGCAGTTCTTC.

This clonotype appeared many times. The chain joins TRBV6-5 to TRBJ2-3; no firm D call. The CDR3 has 13 amino acids. CDR1 is MNHEY, CDR2 SVGAGI, per germline. Trimming took 3 bases from V and 4 from J, leaving 8 bases between them. CDR3 amino acids: CASSYGSSDTQYF. The CDR3 DNA reads TGTGCCAGCAGTTATGGGTCGTCAGATACGCAGTATTTT.

The sample holds a few counts of this clonotype. The gene calls are TRBV7-7 and TRBJ2-3; unclear D gene. The V gene's germline CDR1 is SSHAT and CDR2 FNYEAQ (reference sequence). This CDR3 contains 9 residues. The CDR3: CANTDTQYF. The CDR3 DNA sequence: TGTGCTAACACAGATACGCAGTATTTT.

This clonotype was seen more than once but under ten times. The J gene is TRBJ2-1, the V gene TRBV24-1; D is undetermined. Germline V lookup: CDR1 KGHDR, CDR2 SFDVKD. There are 15 residues in the CDR3. V was cut by 6 bases and J by 5 bases, with 16 bases left in between. The CDR3 is CATSRPRIVHNEQFF. The DNA for the CDR3 is TGTGCCACCAGTCGCCCCCGAATAGTCCACAATGAGCAGTTCTTC.

This clonotype was counted a few times. V gene TRBV11-2 combines with J gene TRBJ1-3; D is uncertain. CDR1 is SGHAT, CDR2 FQNNGV, per germline. V was trimmed by 4 bases and J by 0 bases, leaving 16 bases between them. The CDR3 is 17 amino acids. The CDR3 loop reads CASSSSWQPISGNTIYF. As DNA, the CDR3 is TGTGCCAGCAGCTCCTCCTGGCAGCCAATCTCTGGAAACACCATATATTTT.

This clonotype was recorded a few times. The chain couples TRBV29-1 to TRBJ1-1; maybe TRBD1 (6 bases). Deletions cut 6 bases from V and 6 bases from J, with 11 bases between. CDR1 SQVTM and CDR2 ANQGSEA come from the germline V gene. The CDR3 consists of 11 residues. The CDR3 DNA sequence: TGCAGCGTCGATACAGGGCCTGAAGCTTTCTTT. As protein: CSVDTGPEAFF.